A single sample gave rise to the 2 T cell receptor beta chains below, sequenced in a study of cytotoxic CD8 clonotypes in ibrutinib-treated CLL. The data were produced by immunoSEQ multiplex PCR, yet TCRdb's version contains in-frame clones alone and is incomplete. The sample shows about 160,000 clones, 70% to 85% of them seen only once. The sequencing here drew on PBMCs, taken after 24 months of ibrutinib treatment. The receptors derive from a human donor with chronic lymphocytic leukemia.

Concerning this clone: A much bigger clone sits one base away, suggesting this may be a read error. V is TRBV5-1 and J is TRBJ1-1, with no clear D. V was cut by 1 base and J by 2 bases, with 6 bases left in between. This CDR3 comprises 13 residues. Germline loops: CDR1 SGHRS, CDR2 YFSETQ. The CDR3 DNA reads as TGCGCCAGCAGCTTGCACCTCAACACTGAAGCTTTCTTT. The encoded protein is CASSLHLNTEAFF. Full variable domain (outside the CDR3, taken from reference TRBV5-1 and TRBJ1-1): KAGVTQTPRYLIKTRGQQVTLSCSPISGHRSVSWYQQTPGQGLQFLFEYFSETQRNKGNFPGRFSGRQFSNSRSEMNVSTLELGDSALYLCASSLHLNTEAFFGQGTRLTVV.

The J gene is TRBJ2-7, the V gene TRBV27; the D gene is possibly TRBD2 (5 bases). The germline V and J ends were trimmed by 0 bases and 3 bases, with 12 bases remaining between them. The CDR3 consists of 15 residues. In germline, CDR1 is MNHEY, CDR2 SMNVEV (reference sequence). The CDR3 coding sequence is TGTGCCAGCAGTTTATCGATAGGGAGCTTCTACGAGCAGTACTTC. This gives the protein CASSLSIGSFYEQYF.